A selection of T cell receptor beta chains follows, all from one sample in a study of T cells in Graves' hyperthyroidism and ophthalmopathy. TCRdb called the multiplex PCR reads again in MiXCR, with one record for every CDR3 protein. The table shows about 280,000 distinct CDR3 sequences, with about 25% occurring only once. Sequenced material: blood. These receptors came from a man between 40 and 49 years old with Graves' hyperthyroidism that later progressed to Graves' ophthalmopathy. CDR3s include the opening cysteine and the closing phenylalanine or tryptophan. The order of the fields is V gene, D gene, clone size, J gene, CDR3 DNA, CDR3 protein. D genes are given only for firm matches. Clone size is shown for a subset of rows, as once, few, many or a class of expanded clone.

V: TRBV12-3/TRBV12-4
D: TRBD2
size: -
J: TRBJ2-5
DNA: TGTGCCAGCACCGGAACTAGCGGGTTACAAGAGACCCAGTACTTC
CDR3: CASTGTSGLQETQYF

V: TRBV7-6
D: -
size: many
J: TRBJ2-7
DNA: TGTGCCAGCAGCTTTGGGGACTACGAGCAGTACTTC
CDR3: CASSFGDYEQYF

V: TRBV12-3/TRBV12-4
D: -
size: many
J: TRBJ1-1
DNA: TGTGCCAGCAGTTCGACGGACGGTACGGAAGCTTTCTTT
CDR3: CASSSTDGTEAFF

V: TRBV12-3/TRBV12-4
D: -
size: -
J: TRBJ1-1
DNA: TGTGCCAGCAGTCGCTACATGAACACTGAAGCTTTCTTT
CDR3: CASSRYMNTEAFF

V: TRBV28
D: TRBD2
size: many
J: TRBJ2-5
DNA: TGTGCCAGCAGTTTACACGGGACTAGCGGAATAGAGACCCAGTACTTC
CDR3: CASSLHGTSGIETQYF

V: TRBV28
D: TRBD1
size: many
J: TRBJ1-1
DNA: TGTGCCAGCAGTTTAGACAGGGGGGCTGAAGCTTTCTTT
CDR3: CASSLDRGAEAFF

V: TRBV6-1
D: -
size: -
J: TRBJ2-5
DNA: TGTGCCAGCAGTGGGAACTACCAAGAGACCCAGTACTTC
CDR3: CASSGNYQETQYF

V: TRBV6-2/TRBV6-3
D: TRBD1
size: -
J: TRBJ2-2
DNA: TGTGCCAGCAGCTGGACAGGCCCCGCGAACACCGGGGAGCTGTTTTTT
CDR3: CASSWTGPANTGELFF

V: TRBV15
D: -
size: many
J: TRBJ1-2
DNA: TGTGCCACCAGCAGAGATAAAGGGACCTATGGCTACACCTTC
CDR3: CATSRDKGTYGYTF

V: TRBV5-1
D: -
size: many
J: TRBJ2-5
DNA: TGCGCCAGCAGCCCAGCGGAGCCCGGGCTTGGGAAGACCCAGTACTTC
CDR3: CASSPAEPGLGKTQYF

V: TRBV6-1
D: -
size: many
J: TRBJ2-7
DNA: TGTGCCAGCGGGCGAGACGAGCAGTACTTC
CDR3: CASGRDEQYF

V: TRBV2
D: -
size: many
J: TRBJ1-2
DNA: TGTGCCAGCAGTGAAAGGGCTGCGGGGGCCTATGGCTACACCTTC
CDR3: CASSERAAGAYGYTF

V: TRBV10-3
D: TRBD2
size: many
J: TRBJ2-3
DNA: TGTGCCATCAGTAATCCGGGACTAGCGGGAGGGCGTCAGGATACGCAGTATTTT
CDR3: CAISNPGLAGGRQDTQYF

V: TRBV27
D: TRBD2
size: many
J: TRBJ2-7
DNA: TGTGCCAGCAGTTCAGGGACTAGCGGGAGTTACGAGCAGTACTTC
CDR3: CASSSGTSGSYEQYF

V: TRBV15
D: TRBD2
size: many
J: TRBJ2-7
DNA: TGTGCCACCATCACACCTCTTACTAGCGGGAGTTACGAGCAGTACTTC
CDR3: CATITPLTSGSYEQYF

V: TRBV19
D: -
size: many
J: TRBJ2-4
DNA: TGTGCCAGTAGTAGACCCCCTACGGCAACGGCCAAAAACATTCAGTACTTC
CDR3: CASSRPPTATAKNIQYF

V: TRBV6-2/TRBV6-3
D: TRBD2
size: -
J: TRBJ2-7
DNA: TGTGCCAGCAGAGATTTTCTAGCGGCTAAGGACGAGCAGTACTTC
CDR3: CASRDFLAAKDEQYF

V: TRBV7-7
D: TRBD2
size: many
J: TRBJ2-2
DNA: TGTGCTAGCAGCTTAGTACCTAGCGGGAGTACCGGGGAGCTGTTTTTT
CDR3: CASSLVPSGSTGELFF

V: TRBV7-3
D: -
size: -
J: TRBJ1-2
DNA: TGTGCCAGCAGCTCCCACAGGGCGGACGGAGAGTCCTATGGCTACACCTTC
CDR3: CASSSHRADGESYGYTF

V: TRBV11-2
D: -
size: -
J: TRBJ2-7
DNA: TGTGCCAGCAGCTTCGGGACAAAGTACGAGCAGTACTTC
CDR3: CASSFGTKYEQYF

V: TRBV7-6
D: -
size: once
J: TRBJ2-7
DNA: TGTGCCAGCAGCCTCCTCGACCGAGACAGCGGCCAGTACTTC
CDR3: CASSLLDRDSGQYF

V: TRBV6-5
D: -
size: -
J: TRBJ1-3
DNA: TGTGCCAGCAGTTACACTCCGCTACAAACGGCTGGAAACACCATATATTTT
CDR3: CASSYTPLQTAGNTIYF

V: TRBV2
D: -
size: many
J: TRBJ1-2
DNA: TGTGCCAGCGTCTCCCCAACAGCGAGGATTATTGGCTACACCTTC
CDR3: CASVSPTARIIGYTF